This T cell receptor beta chain stems from a study of shared clonotypes between healthy human individuals. Study-level background: Donors had three CD4 naive, three CD4 memory, two CD8 naive and one CD8 memory plate apiece.

Here immunoSEQ multiplex PCR was the method, and the copy in TCRdb shows in-frame clones only, minus some. The sample gives roughly 1,500,000 clones, roughly 98% of which show up once; 0.4% to 0.45% is in the top ten. The CDR3 length is 14 residues. Germline V gene data show CDR1 as SGHTA and CDR2 as FQGNSA. V lost 3 bases and J 4 bases, leaving 13 bases between the germline ends. There were no recent acute infections or vaccinations among the donors, who were healthy HIV-negative adults. The sample was naive CD4+ T cells sorted from blood. The subset denotes: CD45RA+ positively selected. The sequence came from a man aged 25-45 years in good health. The chain couples TRBV7-2 to TRBJ2-7; D gene uncertain. CDR3 residues: CASSFRRNQYEQYF. DNA for the CDR3: TGTGCCAGCAGCTTCCGACGGAATCAGTACGAGCAGTACTTC.